One and the same sample provided the 10 T cell receptor beta chains below, sequenced in a study of control samples from healthy donors and cancer patients. The assay was immunoSEQ multiplex PCR, and TCRdb's table has in-frame clones only and misses some. The repertoire consists of about 150,000 clones, with 75% to 90% occurring once and the leading ten covering just under 5%. The sample taken for sequencing was blood. These receptors all come from a man between 25 and 39 years old in good health.

The chain links TRBV7-9 to TRBJ1-5; 10 nucleotides line up with TRBD1. Germline CDR1 SEHNR, CDR2 FQNEAQ (reference sequence). With V trimmed by 5 bases and J by 4 bases, 5 bases remained unmatched. CDR3 length: 15 amino acids. This CDR3 reads CASSTGTGDNQPQHF. The DNA for the CDR3 is TGTGCCAGCAGCACCGGGACAGGGGATAATCAGCCCCAGCATTTT.

This chain uses TRBV5-1 with TRBJ2-3, with 7 bases aligning to TRBD1. Germline CDR1 reads SGHRS; CDR2 reads YFSETQ. The CDR3 covers 14 residues. Trimming at V came to 0 bases and at J to 6 bases, leaving 4 bases not matched to a gene. CDR3 coding DNA: TGCGCCAGCAGCTTGGGGACAGGAGAGGATACGCAGTATTTT. Translated: CASSLGTGEDTQYF.

V is TRBV6-2 or TRBV6-3 and J is TRBJ2-5; D may correspond to TRBD1 or TRBD2 (5 bases each). The germline V gene has CDR1 MNHEY and CDR2 SVGEGT. Deletions cut 5 bases from V and 5 bases from J, with 18 bases between. The CDR3 runs to 15 residues. The DNA of the CDR3 is TGTGCCAGCAGTCGCCGGGGCAGTGTAGGTGAGACCCAGTACTTC. Encoded protein: CASSRRGSVGETQYF.

The chain is built from TRBV9 and TRBJ1-3; D is uncertain. V was cut by 0 bases and J by 0 bases, with 4 bases left in between. Per germline, CDR1 SGDLS and CDR2 YYNGEE. The CDR3 loop spans 14 amino acids. The CDR3 DNA reads TGTGCCAGCAGCGTAGAAGGCTCTGGAAACACCATATATTTT. It specifies CASSVEGSGNTIYF.

The chain uses TRBV6-2 or TRBV6-3 and TRBJ2-1; possible D gene TRBD1, 6 bases. This CDR3 has 15 amino acids. The germline V and J ends were trimmed by 8 bases and 0 bases, with 14 bases remaining between them. The V gene's germline CDR1 is MNHEY and CDR2 SVGEGT. The CDR3 region is CASGRDKSSYNEQFF. For the CDR3, the DNA is TGTGCCAGCGGCCGGGACAAAAGCTCCTACAATGAGCAGTTCTTC.

The chain recombines TRBV4-1 with TRBJ2-1; TRBD2 aligns across 11 bases. The CDR3 totals 15 residues. The ends lost 4 bases at V and 8 bases at J; junction bases unmatched: 7. In germline, CDR1 is MGHRA, CDR2 YSYEKL. The CDR3 DNA follows: TGCGCCAGCAGCCTTACTAGCGGGAGTTATCATGAGCAGTTCTTC. Translated: CASSLTSGSYHEQFF.

The chain combines TRBV7-2 with TRBJ2-3; 11 positions match TRBD2. J was trimmed by 1 base and V by 5 bases; bases with no gene match: 2. The CDR3 extends over 15 amino acids. Germline lookup yields CDR1 SGHTA and CDR2 FQGNSA. This CDR3 is CASSVGLAGTDTQYF. CDR3 DNA: TGTGCCAGCAGCGTGGGACTAGCGGGCACAGATACGCAGTATTTT.

This clone was seen a single time. The rearrangement links TRBV5-1 to TRBJ1-1; D perhaps matches TRBD1 (6 bases). The CDR3 spans 14 residues. Germline V gives CDR1 SGHRS, CDR2 YFSETQ. With 0 bases removed from V and 6 bases from J, the gap between germline ends came to 12 bases. The CDR3 loop reads CASSLVVTGSEAFF. For the CDR3, the DNA is TGCGCCAGCAGCTTGGTGGTGACAGGCTCTGAAGCTTTCTTT.

As regards this clone: Other nucleotide sequences in the sample specify the same CDR3. The chain links TRBV12-3 or TRBV12-4 to TRBJ2-3; D gene ambiguous. CDR3 length equals 12 residues. V was shortened by 1 base and J by 3 bases, with 2 bases between the two germline ends. The CDR3 spells CASSLGTDTQYF. The CDR3 nucleotides are TGTGCCAGCAGTTTAGGGACAGATACGCAGTATTTT.

The genes are TRBV11-2 and TRBJ1-1; 9 positions agree with TRBD1. V lost 5 bases, J lost 4 bases, and 5 bases stayed unmatched. The CDR3 has 14 residues. Germline V gene lookup returns CDR1 SGHAT and CDR2 FQNNGV. The DNA of the CDR3 is TGTGCCAGCAGCACCACAGGGGGCGGCACTGAAGCTTTCTTT. As protein: CASSTTGGGTEAFF.